This is a list of T cell receptor beta chains from one sample in a study of regulatory T cells in long-lasting Graves disease. TCRdb ran MiXCR on the multiplex PCR reads and lists one entry per CDR3 protein. This sample has around 300,000 distinct CDR3 sequences, with more than 20% found just once. The specimen was peripheral blood mononuclear cells (PBMCs), collected when the disease was refractory, from a patient treated with antithyroid drugs. The source is a female donor with Graves disease. CDR3s include the opening cysteine and the closing phenylalanine or tryptophan. D genes are given only for firm matches. The size field is filled for only some rows; it gives once, few, many or a size class.

clone_size j_call cdr3_length d_call v_call cdr3_aa cdr3_nt
NA TRBJ1-5 13 NA TRBV20-1 CSAAPPSNQPQHF TGCAGTGCCGCTCCCCCTAGTAATCAGCCCCAGCATTTT
NA TRBJ1-2 15 NA TRBV4-1 CASSQTSDITYGYTF TGCGCCAGCAGCCAAACCTCGGACATCACCTATGGCTACACCTTC
NA TRBJ2-3 20 TRBD1 TRBV14 CASSPRAGTGDEHVTDTQYF TGTGCCAGCAGCCCCCGGGCCGGGACAGGCGACGAACACGTCACAGATACGCAGTATTTT
NA TRBJ1-1 15 NA TRBV7-2 CASSSKWTGNTEAFF TGTGCCAGCAGCTCTAAATGGACGGGGAACACTGAAGCTTTCTTT
few TRBJ1-1 13 TRBD1 TRBV12-3/TRBV12-4 CASAWGQGVEAFF TGTGCCAGCGCCTGGGGACAGGGTGTTGAAGCTTTCTTT
many TRBJ2-4 14 NA TRBV11-2 CASSPPGAKNIQYF TGTGCCAGCAGCCCGCCGGGAGCCAAAAACATTCAGTACTTC
many TRBJ2-7 14 TRBD2 TRBV7-8 CASSQREGLYEQYF TGTGCCAGCAGCCAGCGGGAGGGACTCTACGAGCAGTACTTC
NA TRBJ2-2 13 NA TRBV7-3 CASSLHLDGELFF TGTGCCAGCAGCTTACATCTGGACGGGGAGCTGTTTTTT
few TRBJ1-6 12 NA TRBV6-1 CASTIPNSPLHF TGTGCCAGCACTATCCCAAATTCACCCCTCCACTTT
NA TRBJ1-3 17 NA TRBV20-1 CSARRLIGEDSGNTIYF TGCAGTGCTAGACGACTCATCGGCGAGGACTCTGGAAACACCATATATTTT